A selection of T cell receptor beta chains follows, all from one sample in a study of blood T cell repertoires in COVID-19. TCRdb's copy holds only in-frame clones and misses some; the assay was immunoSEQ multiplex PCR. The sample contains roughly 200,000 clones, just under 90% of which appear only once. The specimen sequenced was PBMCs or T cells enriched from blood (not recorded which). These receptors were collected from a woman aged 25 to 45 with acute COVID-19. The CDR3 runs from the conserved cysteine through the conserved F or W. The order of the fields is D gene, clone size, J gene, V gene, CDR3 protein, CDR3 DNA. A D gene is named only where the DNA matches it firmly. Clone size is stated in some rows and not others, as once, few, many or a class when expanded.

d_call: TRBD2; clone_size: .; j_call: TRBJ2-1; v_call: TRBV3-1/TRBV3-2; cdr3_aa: CASSQGLAVNEQFF; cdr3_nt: TGTGCCAGCAGCCAAGGACTAGCGGTCAATGAGCAGTTCTTC
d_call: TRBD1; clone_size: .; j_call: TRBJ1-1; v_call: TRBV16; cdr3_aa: CASSPRTGDSNTEAFF; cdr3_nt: TGTGCCAGCAGCCCTCGGACAGGGGACTCGAACACTGAAGCTTTCTTT
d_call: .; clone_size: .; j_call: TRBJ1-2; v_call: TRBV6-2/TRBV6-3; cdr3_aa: CASSYGRTMNYGYTF; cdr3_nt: TGTGCCAGCAGTTACGGGAGGACAATGAACTATGGCTACACCTTC
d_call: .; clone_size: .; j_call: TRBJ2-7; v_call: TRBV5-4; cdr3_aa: CASSPTGTSYEQYF; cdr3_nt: TGTGCCAGCAGCCCGACCGGGACAAGCTACGAGCAGTACTTC
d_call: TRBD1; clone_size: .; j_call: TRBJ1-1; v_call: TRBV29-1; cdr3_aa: CSVESRDRGTEAFF; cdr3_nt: TGCAGCGTTGAGTCCCGGGACAGGGGAACTGAAGCTTTCTTT
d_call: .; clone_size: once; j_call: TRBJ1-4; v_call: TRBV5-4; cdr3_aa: CASSLSGAGGEKLFF; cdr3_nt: TGTGCCAGCAGCTTGTCAGGAGCCGGGGGGGAAAAACTGTTTTTT
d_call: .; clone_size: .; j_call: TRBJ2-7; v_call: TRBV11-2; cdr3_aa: CASSLGYYYEQYF; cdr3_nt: TGTGCCAGCAGCTTGGGCTATTACTACGAGCAGTACTTC
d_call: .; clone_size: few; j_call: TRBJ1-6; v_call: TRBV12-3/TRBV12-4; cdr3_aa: CASSLSPSSPLHF; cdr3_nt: TGTGCCAGCAGTTTGAGTCCGAGTTCACCCCTCCACTTT
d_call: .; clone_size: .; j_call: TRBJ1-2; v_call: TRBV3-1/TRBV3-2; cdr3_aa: CASSQESGGYTF; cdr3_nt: TGTGCCAGCAGCCAAGAATCGGGAGGCTACACCTTC
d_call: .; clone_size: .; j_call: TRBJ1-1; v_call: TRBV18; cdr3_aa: CASSRSPDTEAFF; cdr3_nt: TGTGCCAGCTCTCGTTCACCGGACACTGAAGCTTTCTTT
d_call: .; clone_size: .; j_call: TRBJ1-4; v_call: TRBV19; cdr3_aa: CASRDDRRNEKLFF; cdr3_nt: TGTGCCAGTAGGGACGACAGGAGAAATGAAAAACTGTTTTTT
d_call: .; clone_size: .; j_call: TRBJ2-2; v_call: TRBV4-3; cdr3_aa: CASSQQGRDTGELFF; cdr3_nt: TGCGCCAGCAGCCAACAGGGTCGGGACACCGGGGAGCTGTTTTTT
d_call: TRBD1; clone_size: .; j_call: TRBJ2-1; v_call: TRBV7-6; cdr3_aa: CASSVGQEVLNEQFF; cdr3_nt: TGTGCCAGCAGCGTAGGACAGGAAGTATTGAATGAGCAGTTCTTC
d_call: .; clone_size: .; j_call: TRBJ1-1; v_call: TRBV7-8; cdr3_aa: CASSRAPADYTEAFF; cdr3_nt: TGTGCCAGCAGCCGAGCCCCGGCGGACTACACTGAAGCTTTCTTT
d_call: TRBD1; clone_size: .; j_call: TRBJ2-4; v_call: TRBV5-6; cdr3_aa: CASSQQGSLAKNIQYF; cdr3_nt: TGTGCCAGCAGCCAACAGGGGAGTTTAGCCAAAAACATTCAGTACTTC
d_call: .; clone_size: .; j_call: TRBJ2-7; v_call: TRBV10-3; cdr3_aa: CAIRDRDYEQYF; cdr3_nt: TGTGCCATCAGGGACAGAGATTACGAGCAGTACTTC
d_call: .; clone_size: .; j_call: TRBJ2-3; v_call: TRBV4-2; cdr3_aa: CASSVSSPTDTQYF; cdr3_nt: TGTGCCAGCAGCGTGTCTAGCCCAACAGATACGCAGTATTTT
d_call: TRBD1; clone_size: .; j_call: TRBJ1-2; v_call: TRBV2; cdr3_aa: CASSEKALGTGNYGYTF; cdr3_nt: TGTGCAAGCAGTGAAAAGGCTCTAGGGACAGGGAACTATGGCTACACCTTC
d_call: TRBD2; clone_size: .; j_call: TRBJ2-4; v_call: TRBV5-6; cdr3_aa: CASSLGGGNIQYF; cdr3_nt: TGTGCCAGCAGCTTGGGCGGGGGAAACATTCAGTACTTC
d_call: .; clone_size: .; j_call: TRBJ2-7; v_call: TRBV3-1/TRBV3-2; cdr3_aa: CASSQGAGFEQYF; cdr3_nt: TGTGCCAGCAGCCAGGGCGCAGGGTTCGAGCAGTACTTC
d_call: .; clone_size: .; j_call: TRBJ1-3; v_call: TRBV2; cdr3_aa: CASSASGPSGNTIYF; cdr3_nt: TGTGCCAGCAGTGCGTCGGGTCCCTCTGGAAACACCATATATTTT
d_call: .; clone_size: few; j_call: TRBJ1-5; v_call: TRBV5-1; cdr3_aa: CASPPRTHNQPQHF; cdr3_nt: TGCGCCAGCCCTCCGAGGACACACAATCAGCCCCAGCATTTT
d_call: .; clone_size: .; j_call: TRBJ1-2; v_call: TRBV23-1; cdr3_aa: CASSPPPLGANYGYTF; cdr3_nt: TGCGCCAGCAGTCCCCCGCCGCTTGGAGCTAACTATGGCTACACCTTC
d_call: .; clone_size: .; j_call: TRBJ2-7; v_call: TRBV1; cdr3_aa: CTSSQEVGAGGSYEQYF; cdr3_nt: TGCACCAGCAGCCAAGAAGTGGGAGCGGGGGGCTCCTACGAGCAGTACTTC
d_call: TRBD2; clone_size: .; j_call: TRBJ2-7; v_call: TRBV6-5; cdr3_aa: CASSRLAGGSYEQYF; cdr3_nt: TGTGCCAGCAGCCGACTAGCGGGGGGATCCTACGAGCAGTACTTC
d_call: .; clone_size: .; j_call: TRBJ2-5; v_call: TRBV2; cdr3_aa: CASSISETQYF; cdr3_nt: TGTGCCAGCAGTATATCAGAGACCCAGTACTTC
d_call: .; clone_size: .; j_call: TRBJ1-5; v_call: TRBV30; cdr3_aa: CAWSVTYNQPQHF; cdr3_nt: TGTGCCTGGAGTGTCACCTACAATCAGCCCCAGCATTTT
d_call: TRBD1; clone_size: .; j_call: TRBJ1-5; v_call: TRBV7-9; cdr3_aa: CASSPGQANQPQHF; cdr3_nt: TGTGCCAGCAGCCCCGGACAGGCCAATCAGCCCCAGCATTTT
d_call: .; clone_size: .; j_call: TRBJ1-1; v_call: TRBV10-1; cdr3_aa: CASSEVKSNTEAFF; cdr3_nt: TGCGCCAGCAGTGAGGTAAAATCGAACACTGAAGCTTTCTTT
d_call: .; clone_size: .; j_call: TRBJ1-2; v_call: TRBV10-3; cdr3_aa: CAISESAAGREYGGYTF; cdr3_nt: TGTGCCATCAGTGAGTCGGCGGCAGGGAGGGAATATGGAGGCTACACCTTC
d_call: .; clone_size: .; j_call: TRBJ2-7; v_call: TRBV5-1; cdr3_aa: CASSRQDQSSYEQYF; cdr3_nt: TGCGCCAGCAGCCGCCAGGATCAAAGCTCCTACGAGCAGTACTTC
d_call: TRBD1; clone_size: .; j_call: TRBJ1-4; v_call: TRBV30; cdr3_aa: CAWTPPGAGGVGAEKLFF; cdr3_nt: TGTGCCTGGACCCCCCCGGGTGCAGGGGGCGTTGGGGCTGAAAAACTGTTTTTT